This T cell receptor (beta chain) was sequenced for a study of blood T cell repertoires in COVID-19. Turning to the study itself: There were acute and convalescent COVID-19 samples, and they came from the United States, Italy and Spain. Sources were T cells, B-cell-depleted T cells, or PBMCs; the material itself was cDNA or gDNA.

Germline-derived CDR1 and CDR2 are SGHRS and YFSETQ. V shed 5 bases and J 2 bases; nucleotides not matched to a gene: 6. The CDR3 is 14 amino acids. Measured with immunoSEQ multiplex PCR; TCRdb has only the in-frame clones, and not every one. Of around 150,000 clones listed, approximately 88% are singletons. The receptor comes from a human donor in a cohort sampled during active COVID-19. Sequences were obtained from peripheral blood. V and J are TRBV5-1 and TRBJ2-5; the match to TRBD1 covers 7 bases. CDR3 coding DNA: TGCGCCAGCAGACTAAGGACAGGTCAAGAGACCCAGTACTTC. This codes for CASRLRTGQETQYF.